The 28 T cell receptor beta chains below come from one sample, sequenced in a study of early stage breast cancer tumors. The table came from immunoSEQ multiplex PCR; TCRdb's copy has only in-frame clones and leaves some out. The table lists under 14,000 clones, 70% to 80% of them singletons. The sample was breast tumor tissue. The receptor set was obtained from a person aged 70 to 85 with breast cancer.

The CDR3 here is CAISTGGGYTF. The CDR3 DNA sequence: TGTGCCATCAGTACAGGGGGAGGCTACACCTTC. The chain carries TRBV10-3 and TRBJ1-2; 8 bases map to TRBD1. Looked up from germline, CDR1 is ENHRY and CDR2 is SYGVKD. This CDR3 has 11 amino acids. Germline trimming cut 5 bases from V and 8 bases from J; bases unmatched to any gene: 1.

This chain links TRBV9 with TRBJ1-4; 9 nucleotides line up with TRBD1. This CDR3 region has 14 residues. The germline V gene has CDR1 SGDLS and CDR2 YYNGEE. V lost 2 bases to trimming and J lost 6 bases; unmatched junction nucleotides: 2. This CDR3 is CASSVGTGYEKLFF. The CDR3 DNA follows: TGTGCCAGCAGCGTCGGGACAGGGTATGAAAAACTGTTTTTT.

In this sample, this clone turned up once. This sequence joins TRBV6-5 and TRBJ2-3, with a weak D call TRBD1 (5 bases). The length of the CDR3 is 15 residues. V lost 2 bases, J lost 0 bases, and 9 bases lay in between. CDR1 is MNHEY and CDR2 is SVGAGI in the germline V gene. The CDR3 bases are TGTGCCAGCAGTTACGGGGCGCTGAGCACAGATACGCAGTATTTT. This translates into CASSYGALSTDTQYF.

This rearrangement joins TRBV10-3 to TRBJ1-6; weak D call: TRBD1 (6 bases). Germline CDR1 and CDR2: ENHRY and SYGVKD. With 2 bases removed from V and 7 bases from J, the gap between germline ends came to 15 bases. CDR3 size: 16 residues. CDR3 nucleotide sequence: TGTGCCATCAGTGAGGGGGGCGACCTGGGGAATTCACCCCTCCACTTT. Its translation: CAISEGGDLGNSPLHF.

This clone was counted only a few times. The J gene is TRBJ2-1, the V gene TRBV7-2, with 9 bases fitting TRBD2. CDR3 length: 14 residues. Germline trimming cut 2 bases from V and 7 bases from J; bases unmatched to any gene: 3. Germline V gene sequence: CDR1 SGHTA, CDR2 FQGNSA. The DNA of the CDR3 is TGTGCCAGCAGCTTAATAGCGGGGGTAAATGAGCAGTTCTTC. Amino acid sequence: CASSLIAGVNEQFF. Together with reference TRBV7-2 and TRBJ2-1, the CDR3 gives the full variable domain: GAGVSQSPSNKVTEKGKDVELRCDPISGHTALYWYRQSLGQGLEFLIYFQGNSAPDKSGLPSDRFSAERTGGSVSTLTIQRTQQEDSAVYLCASSLIAGVNEQFFGPGTRLTVL.

This chain connects TRBV10-3 to TRBJ1-2; maybe TRBD1 (5 bases). Germline V gene lookup returns CDR1 ENHRY and CDR2 SYGVKD. This CDR3 has 15 amino acids. The V and J ends lost 0 bases and 4 bases respectively, with 12 bases between them. Here the CDR3 reads CAISESQGRGYGYTF. The CDR3 DNA reads TGTGCCATCAGTGAGTCCCAGGGAAGGGGCTATGGCTACACCTTC.

A single count supports this clone. The genes are TRBV2 and TRBJ2-4; 8 bases match TRBD1. The length of the CDR3 is 13 residues. The V and J ends lost 8 bases and 6 bases, in that order; junction bases with no gene match: 6. Germline CDR1 reads SNHLY; CDR2 reads FYNNEI. The chain's CDR3 is CASGGQGVNIQYF. DNA of the CDR3: TGTGCCAGCGGTGGACAGGGCGTAAACATTCAGTACTTC.

The J gene is TRBJ1-5, the V gene TRBV2, with no clear D. V dropped 9 bases and J dropped 5 bases, with 14 bases sitting between them. The germline V gene has CDR1 SNHLY and CDR2 FYNNEI. The CDR3 consists of 13 residues. This CDR3 reads CASGPWEDQPQHF. In nucleotides, the CDR3 is TGTGCCAGTGGGCCCTGGGAGGATCAGCCCCAGCATTTT.

The chain is built from TRBV10-2 and TRBJ2-3; 9 positions agree with TRBD2. From germline, CDR1 is WSHSY and CDR2 SAAADI. The CDR3 runs 16 residues. The J segment lost 1 base and the V segment lost 7 bases, leaving 9 bases of the junction unmatched. In nucleotides, the CDR3 is TGCGCCAGCACCCCTACCCAGCGGGGGGGCACAGATACGCAGTATTTT. Translated: CASTPTQRGGTDTQYF.

The chain combines TRBV7-6 with TRBJ2-3; D remains unclear. Trimming took off 5 bases at V and 9 bases at J, with 15 bases between the two ends. Germline V gene sequence: CDR1 SGHVS, CDR2 FNYEAQ. This CDR3 is 13 amino acids long. CDR3 DNA sequence: TGTGCCAGCAGCCCCGTCTTATTTGAGACGCAGTATTTT. Protein product: CASSPVLFETQYF.

The V and J genes are TRBV11-2 and TRBJ2-7, with a tentative D call TRBD2 (6 bases). Germline values: CDR1 SGHAT, CDR2 FQNNGV. CDR3 length: 14 residues. The ends were cut back, 5 bases at V and 3 bases at J, with 14 bases in the middle. The CDR3 reads CASSLGQGGYEQYF. The CDR3 bases are TGTGCCAGCAGCCTGGGGCAGGGAGGCTACGAGCAGTACTTC.

The chain is built from TRBV2 and TRBJ1-2; D is undetermined. Trimming took off 3 bases at V and 4 bases at J, with 9 bases between the two ends. The CDR3 consists of 13 residues. Per germline, CDR1 SNHLY and CDR2 FYNNEI. For the CDR3, the DNA is TGTGCCAGCAGTGATCAGACTTTCTATGGCTACACCTTC. As protein: CASSDQTFYGYTF.

The chain combines TRBV2 with TRBJ2-5, with D possibly TRBD2 on 5 matching bases. Germline assignment: CDR1 SNHLY and CDR2 FYNNEI. The CDR3 runs 14 residues. The germline V and J ends were trimmed by 6 bases and 5 bases, with 16 bases remaining between them. The CDR3 here is CASRPQYAGETQYF. CDR3 in DNA: TGTGCCAGCAGGCCTCAATACGCGGGTGAGACCCAGTACTTC.

This clone was counted a single time. The chain employs TRBV28 and TRBJ1-1, with D uncertain. The germline V and J ends were trimmed by 3 bases and 0 bases, with 8 bases remaining between them. The CDR3 is 14 residues long. CDR1 and CDR2 (germline): MDHEN, SYDVKM. The CDR3 is CASSLRSLNTEAFF. DNA for the CDR3: TGTGCCAGCAGTTTGCGATCGTTGAACACTGAAGCTTTCTTT.

The gene calls are TRBV6-1 and TRBJ2-4; 7 bases fit TRBD2. Unmatched junction bases numbered 7, after V lost 7 bases and J lost 10 bases. The CDR3 has 12 amino acids. Germline assignment: CDR1 MNHNS and CDR2 SASEGT. CDR3 nucleotide sequence: TGTGCCAGCATTTCTAGCGGAGGGATTCAGTACTTC. Its protein is CASISSGGIQYF.

This clone showed up just a few times. V usage is TRBV10-2 and J usage is TRBJ1-4; D perhaps matches TRBD1 (5 bases). V was trimmed by 6 bases and J by 0 bases, leaving 11 bases between them. The CDR3 has 15 residues. CDR1 WSHSY and CDR2 SAAADI come from the germline V gene. CDR3 loop: CASSSQVTTNEKLFF. The CDR3, as DNA: TGCGCCAGCAGCTCACAGGTCACAACTAATGAAAAACTGTTTTTT.

The J gene is TRBJ2-1, the V gene TRBV5-1, with TRBD2 matching over 10 bases. The CDR3 runs to 15 residues. The germline V gene encodes CDR1 SGHRS and CDR2 YFSETQ. Trimming cost V 5 bases and J 6 bases; bases outside gene matches: 8. This CDR3 is CASSLTSGYRNEQFF. CDR3 coding DNA: TGCGCCAGCAGTTTGACTAGCGGGTACCGCAATGAGCAGTTCTTC. Looking up the rest from reference TRBV5-1 and TRBJ2-1 gives the full variable domain: KAGVTQTPRYLIKTRGQQVTLSCSPISGHRSVSWYQQTPGQGLQFLFEYFSETQRNKGNFPGRFSGRQFSNSRSEMNVSTLELGDSALYLCASSLTSGYRNEQFFGPGTRLTVL.

The chain couples TRBV7-9 to TRBJ1-3; 7 nucleotides align to TRBD1. This CDR3 is 14 amino acids long. With V trimmed by 4 bases and J by 4 bases, 4 bases remained unmatched. CDR1 and CDR2 from the germline V gene are SEHNR and FQNEAQ (reference sequence). The CDR3 region is CASSSPGQGNTIYF. The DNA for the CDR3 is TGTGCCAGCAGCTCTCCGGGACAGGGAAACACCATATATTTT.

CDR3 sequence (DNA): TGTGCCAGCAGCCCCACCCCGACTACGAACACCGGGGAGCTGTTTTTT. It is translated as CASSPTPTTNTGELFF. The chain combines TRBV7-3 with TRBJ2-2, with a tentative D call TRBD2 (5 bases). V lost 5 bases to trimming and J lost 0 bases, with 13 bases between them. The CDR3 loop spans 16 amino acids. Looked up from germline, CDR1 is SGHTA and CDR2 is FQGTGA.

This chain connects TRBV5-1 to TRBJ1-4; 10 bases agree with TRBD1. Trimming at V came to 4 bases and at J to 5 bases, leaving 5 bases not matched to a gene. The CDR3 length is 15 residues. CDR1 is SGHRS, CDR2 YFSETQ, per germline. CDR3 DNA: TGCGCCAGCAGCCAGGGACAGGGGCAAAATGAAAAACTGTTTTTT. Encoded protein: CASSQGQGQNEKLFF.

V gene TRBV7-3 combines with J gene TRBJ2-7; D gene ambiguous. V gave up 5 bases and J gave up 5 bases, with 13 bases separating them. The CDR3 totals 13 residues. Germline V gene sequence: CDR1 SGHTA, CDR2 FQGTGA. The CDR3 here is CASSPHALHEQYF. DNA of the CDR3: TGTGCCAGCAGCCCTCACGCGTTGCACGAGCAGTACTTC.

The chain links TRBV27 to TRBJ2-7; TRBD1 agrees at 8 bases. CDR1 and CDR2 from the germline V gene are MNHEY and SMNVEV (reference sequence). V shed 5 bases and J 2 bases; nucleotides not matched to a gene: 8. This CDR3 region has 15 residues. In DNA form, the CDR3 reads TGTGCCAGCAGTCGACCCGGACAGGGAGCCTACGAGCAGTACTTC. It encodes CASSRPGQGAYEQYF.

This sequence joins TRBV27 and TRBJ1-2, with 7 bases lining up with TRBD1. The CDR3 covers 16 residues. The V gene's germline CDR1 is MNHEY and CDR2 SMNVEV (reference sequence). The ends lost 10 bases at V and 1 base at J; junction bases unmatched: 15. This chain's CDR3 is CAMNVPTGALNYGYTF. CDR3 sequence (DNA): TGTGCCATGAATGTCCCTACAGGGGCGCTTAACTATGGCTACACCTTC.

Only one count was recorded for this clone. As DNA, the CDR3 is TGTGCCAGCAGCTCTAGGGGAAACACCATATATTTT. Its translation: CASSSRGNTIYF. This rearrangement joins TRBV13 to TRBJ1-3; D unclear. This CDR3 comprises 12 residues. In germline, CDR1 is PRHDT, CDR2 FYEKMQ (reference sequence). The V gene lost 4 bases and the J gene lost 4 bases, with 5 bases spanning the gap.

The rearrangement joins TRBV5-1 to TRBJ2-2, with D possibly being TRBD2 (7 bases). The V gene's germline CDR1 is SGHRS and CDR2 YFSETQ. This CDR3 has 15 amino acids. Trimming left V 1 base short and J 7 bases short, with 14 bases between. The CDR3 DNA is TGCGCCAGCAGCTTGCGGGGGGCAGGTATCGGGGAGCTGTTTTTT. Translation gives CASSLRGAGIGELFF.

This rearrangement joins TRBV25-1 to TRBJ2-1; 9 nucleotides line up with TRBD2. The V segment lost 7 bases and the J segment 3 bases; nucleotides outside the gene matches: 10. Germline V lookup: CDR1 MGHDK, CDR2 SYGVNS. The CDR3 is made up of 16 amino acids. CDR3 bases: TGTGCCAGCAAAAAAGGGGCGGGGGGGAACTACAATGAGCAGTTCTTC. Its translation: CASKKGAGGNYNEQFF. The whole variable domain, filled in from reference TRBV25-1 and TRBJ2-1, reads EADIYQTPRYLVIGTGKKITLECSQTMGHDKMYWYQQDPGMELHLIHYSYGVNSTEKGDLSSESTVSRIRTEHFPLTLESARPSHTSQYLCASKKGAGGNYNEQFFGPGTRLTVL.

This chain links TRBV11-1 with TRBJ2-1; a possible D gene is TRBD2 (5 bases). The CDR3 totals 14 residues. Germline-derived CDR1 and CDR2 are SGHAT and FQDESV (reference sequence). Trimming took off 6 bases at V and 7 bases at J, with 16 bases between the two ends. The CDR3 sequence is CASRGRVSLNEQFF. The CDR3 DNA reads as TGTGCCAGCAGGGGGAGAGTGAGTTTGAATGAGCAGTTCTTC.

The rearrangement links TRBV11-1 to TRBJ2-2, with 7 bases that match TRBD2. The CDR3 is 13 residues long. Germline V gives CDR1 SGHAT, CDR2 FQDESV (reference sequence). J was trimmed by 2 bases and V by 7 bases; bases with no gene match: 1. The CDR3 region is CASKRENTGELFF. The CDR3 coding sequence is TGTGCCAGCAAGCGGGAAAACACCGGGGAGCTGTTTTTT.